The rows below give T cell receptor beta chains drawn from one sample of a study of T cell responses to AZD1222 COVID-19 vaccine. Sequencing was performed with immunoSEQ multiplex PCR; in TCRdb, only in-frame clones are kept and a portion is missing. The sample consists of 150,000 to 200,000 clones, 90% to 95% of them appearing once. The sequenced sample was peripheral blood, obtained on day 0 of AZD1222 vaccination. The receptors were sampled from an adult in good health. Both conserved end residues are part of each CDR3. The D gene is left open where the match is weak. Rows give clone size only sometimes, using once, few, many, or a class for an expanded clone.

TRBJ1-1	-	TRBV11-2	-	CASSLVRGMNTEAFF	TGTGCCAGCAGCTTAGTAAGGGGGATGAACACTGAAGCTTTCTTT
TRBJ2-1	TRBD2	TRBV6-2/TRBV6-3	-	CASSSAGLAAGEQFF	TGTGCCAGCAGTTCGGCGGGACTAGCGGCGGGCGAGCAGTTCTTC
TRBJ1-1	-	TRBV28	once	CASHVNTEAFF	TGTGCCAGCCACGTGAACACTGAAGCTTTCTTT
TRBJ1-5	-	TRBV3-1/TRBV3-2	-	CASSQGPGAGQPQHF	TGTGCCAGCAGCCAAGGCCCAGGGGCGGGTCAGCCCCAGCATTTT
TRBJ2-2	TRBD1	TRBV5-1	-	CASSPRGQGFTGELFF	TGCGCCAGCAGCCCGCGGGGACAGGGGTTCACCGGGGAGCTGTTTTTT
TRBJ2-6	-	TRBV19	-	CASMDGSSGANVLTF	TGTGCCAGTATGGACGGGAGCTCTGGGGCCAACGTCCTGACTTTC
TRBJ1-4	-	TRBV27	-	CASRPGLTNEKLFF	TGTGCCAGCAGGCCGGGTTTAACTAATGAAAAACTGTTTTTT
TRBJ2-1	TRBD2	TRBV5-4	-	CASTLAGDPGNEQFF	TGTGCCAGCACCCTAGCGGGAGATCCGGGGAATGAGCAGTTCTTC
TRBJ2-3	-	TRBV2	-	CASSERGGNTQYF	TGTGCCAGCAGTGAACGTGGAGGGAATACGCAGTATTTT
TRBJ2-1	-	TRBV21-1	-	CASSKVVREGYNEQFF	TGTGCCAGCAGCAAAGTAGTACGGGAGGGCTACAATGAGCAGTTCTTC
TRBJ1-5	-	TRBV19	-	CASSYRISNQPQHF	TGTGCCAGTAGTTACAGGATTAGCAATCAGCCCCAGCATTTT
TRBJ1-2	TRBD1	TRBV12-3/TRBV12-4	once	CASRDGQGGYTF	TGTGCCAGCAGAGACGGACAGGGCGGCTACACCTTC
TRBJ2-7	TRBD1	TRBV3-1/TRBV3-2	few	CASSQVDRGLSYF	TGTGCCAGCAGCCAAGTAGACAGGGGGCTATCGTACTTC
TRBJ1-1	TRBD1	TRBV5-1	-	CASSGTGWEAFF	TGCGCCAGCAGCGGGACAGGGTGGGAAGCTTTCTTT
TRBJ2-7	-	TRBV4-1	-	CASSQEVRSYEQYF	TGCGCCAGCAGCCAAGAGGTAAGGTCCTACGAGCAGTACTTC
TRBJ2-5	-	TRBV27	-	CASSPRPDLRETQYF	TGTGCCAGCAGTCCACGCCCCGATCTGAGGGAGACCCAGTACTTC
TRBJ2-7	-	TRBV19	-	CASSSGAGYEQYF	TGTGCCAGTAGTTCGGGGGCGGGGTACGAGCAGTACTTC
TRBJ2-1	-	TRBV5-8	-	CASSLGLSSYNEQFF	TGTGCCAGCAGCTTGGGACTCAGCTCCTACAATGAGCAGTTCTTC
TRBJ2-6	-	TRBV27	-	CASSLTVTHSGANVLTF	TGTGCCAGCAGTTTAACAGTTACCCACTCTGGGGCCAACGTCCTGACTTTC
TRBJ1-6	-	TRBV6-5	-	CASSQLGVPSPLHF	TGTGCCAGCAGTCAACTTGGGGTCCCCTCACCCCTCCACTTT
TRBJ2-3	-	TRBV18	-	CASSLTPRSDTQYF	TGTGCCAGCTCACTAACACCACGGTCAGATACGCAGTATTTT
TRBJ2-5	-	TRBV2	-	CASRDRTGEETQYF	TGTGCCAGCAGAGATCGGACCGGGGAAGAGACCCAGTACTTC
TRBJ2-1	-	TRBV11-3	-	CASSLNPGPYNEQFF	TGTGCCAGCAGCTTAAACCCGGGACCTTACAATGAGCAGTTCTTC
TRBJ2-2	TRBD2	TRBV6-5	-	CASMASGGELFF	TGTGCCAGCATGGCTAGCGGCGGGGAGCTGTTTTTT
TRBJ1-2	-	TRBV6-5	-	CASRLPLRDTF	TGTGCCAGCAGACTTCCTCTCCGGGACACCTTC
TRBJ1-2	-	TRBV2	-	CASSENREKGYTF	TGTGCCAGCAGTGAAAACAGGGAGAAAGGCTACACCTTC
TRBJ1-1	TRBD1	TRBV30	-	CAWEGAGGVTEAFF	TGTGCCTGGGAGGGGGCTGGAGGTGTAACTGAAGCTTTCTTT
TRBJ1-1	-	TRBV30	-	CAWSVQVDTEAFF	TGTGCCTGGAGTGTACAGGTTGACACTGAAGCTTTCTTT
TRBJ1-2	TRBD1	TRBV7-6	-	CASSPRQGKDQGYTF	TGTGCCAGCAGCCCACGACAGGGTAAAGACCAGGGCTACACCTTC
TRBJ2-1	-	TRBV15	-	CATSKGSESDEQFF	TGTGCCACCAGCAAGGGGTCCGAGTCCGATGAGCAGTTCTTC
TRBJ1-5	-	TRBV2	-	CASSEPQGGQPQHF	TGTGCCAGCAGTGAACCCCAGGGAGGACAGCCCCAGCATTTT
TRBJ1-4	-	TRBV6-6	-	CASSYQEAGSEKLFF	TGTGCCAGCAGTTACCAGGAGGCAGGTTCTGAAAAACTGTTTTTT
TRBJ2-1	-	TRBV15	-	CATSTPLNEQFF	TGTGCCACCAGCACCCCCCTCAATGAGCAGTTCTTC
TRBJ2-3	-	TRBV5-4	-	CASSLTGSTDTQYF	TGTGCCAGCAGCTTGACAGGGAGCACAGATACGCAGTATTTT
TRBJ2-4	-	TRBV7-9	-	CASSLEAAPWIGYF	TGTGCCAGCAGCTTAGAGGCAGCTCCGTGGATTGGGTACTTC
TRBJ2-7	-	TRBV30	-	CAWSTGSSYEQYF	TGTGCCTGGTCCACAGGGAGCTCCTACGAGCAGTACTTC
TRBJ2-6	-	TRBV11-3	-	CASSHAPDLDKVGNVLTF	TGTGCCAGCAGCCACGCACCCGATCTCGACAAAGTCGGGAACGTCCTGACTTTC
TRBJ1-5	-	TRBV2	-	CASSQGGNQPQHF	TGTGCCAGCAGTCAGGGTGGCAATCAGCCCCAGCATTTT
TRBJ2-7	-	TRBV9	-	CASSVGDTAVGEQYF	TGTGCCAGCAGCGTGGGGGACACCGCGGTCGGCGAGCAGTACTTC
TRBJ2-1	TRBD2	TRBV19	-	CASSIAGVREAHEQFF	TGTGCCAGTAGTATAGCCGGAGTGCGGGAGGCCCATGAGCAGTTCTTC
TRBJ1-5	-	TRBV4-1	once	CASSQGTSQPQHF	TGCGCCAGCAGCCAAGGGACATCACAGCCCCAGCATTTT
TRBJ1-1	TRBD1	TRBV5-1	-	CASSILQGAEGTEAFF	TGCGCCAGCAGCATCCTACAGGGGGCCGAGGGCACTGAAGCTTTCTTT
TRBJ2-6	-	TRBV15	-	CATSIGGPSGANVLTF	TGTGCCACCAGCATTGGGGGACCCTCTGGGGCCAACGTCCTGACTTTC
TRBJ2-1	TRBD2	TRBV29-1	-	CSARGTTNNEQFF	TGCAGCGCCCGGGGGACTACCAACAATGAGCAGTTCTTC
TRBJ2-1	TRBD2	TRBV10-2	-	CASSALAGGRDEQFF	TGCGCCAGCAGCGCACTAGCGGGAGGCAGGGATGAGCAGTTCTTC
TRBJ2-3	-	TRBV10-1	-	CASSPPTGLSDTQYF	TGCGCCAGCAGTCCCCCGACAGGTCTCTCAGATACGCAGTATTTT
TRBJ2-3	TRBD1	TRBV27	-	CASSPTGADTQYF	TGTGCCAGCAGCCCCACAGGGGCAGATACGCAGTATTTT
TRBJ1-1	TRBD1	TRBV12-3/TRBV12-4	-	CASSRQGEGEAFF	TGTGCCAGCAGCCGACAGGGAGAGGGTGAAGCTTTCTTT
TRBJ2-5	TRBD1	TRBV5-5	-	CASSSGTAKGWETQYF	TGTGCCAGCAGCTCCGGGACAGCCAAGGGTTGGGAGACCCAGTACTTC
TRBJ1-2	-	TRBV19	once	CASSIRTANYGYTF	TGTGCCAGTAGTATCCGGACAGCTAACTATGGCTACACCTTC
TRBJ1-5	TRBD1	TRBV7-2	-	CASSLSPGQDNQPQHF	TGTGCCAGCAGCCTTAGCCCCGGACAGGACAATCAGCCCCAGCATTTT
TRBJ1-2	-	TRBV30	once	CASTGTGYTF	TGTGCCTCCACAGGGACGGGCTACACCTTC
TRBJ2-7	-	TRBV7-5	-	CVRNDLIRDRGSYEQYF	TGTGTCAGAAACGACCTTATTCGGGACAGGGGCTCCTACGAGCAGTACTTC
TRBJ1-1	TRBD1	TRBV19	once	CASSIVPGQGSEAFF	TGTGCCAGTAGTATAGTACCAGGACAGGGATCTGAAGCTTTCTTT
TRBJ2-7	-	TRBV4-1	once	CASSQDEAGPYEQYF	TGCGCCAGCAGCCAAGATGAGGCAGGACCCTACGAGCAGTACTTC